This TCR beta chain was obtained from a study of blood T cell repertoires in COVID-19. Study at large: The United States, Italy and Spain were the sources of the acute and convalescent COVID-19 samples. In each case, the material was cDNA or gDNA derived from T cells, B-cell-depleted T cells, or PBMCs.

The CDR3 runs 14 residues. V lost 2 bases and J lost 5, with 13 bases in between. Looked up from germline, CDR1 is LNHNV and CDR2 is YYDKDF (reference sequence). Per the authors' pipeline: Amplification with reference gene primers provided the estimates of nucleated cell counts. TCRdb's copy holds only in-frame clones and misses some; the assay was immunoSEQ multiplex PCR. That table is the source of V, J and clone size, and D and trimming were worked out from the DNA. Of about 380,000 clones listed, around 85% were seen once; the top ten hold 3% to 4.5%. The sequencing input was peripheral blood. This chain connects TRBV15 to TRBJ2-7; possibly TRBD2 for D (7 bases). This TCR was sampled from a young woman with acute or convalescent COVID-19. The CDR3 protein is CATSRHREGHEQYF. Here the CDR3 DNA reads TGTGCCACCAGCAGACACAGGGAGGGTCACGAGCAGTACTTC.